This TCR beta chain was obtained from a study of T cells after yellow fever vaccination. This clonotype occurred many times. Its cognate antigen is unknown. The CDR3 is made up of 13 amino acids. Trimming took 5 bases from V and 1 from J, leaving 8 bases between them. CDR1 SGHTA and CDR2 FQGNSA come from the germline V gene. Points from the study as a whole: Faster peaking, at day 5 versus 15, marked a secondary response that was weaker.

TCRdb called the 5' RACE reads again in MiXCR, with one record for every CDR3 protein. The data contain about 320,000 distinct CDR3 sequences, about 4.5% of them singletons. The J gene is TRBJ1-1, the V gene TRBV7-2, with unresolved D. The sample was PBMCs, taken 15 days after the yellow fever booster vaccination. The sequence came from a man aged 18 to 30 who received the YFV17D yellow fever vaccine. CDR3: CASSLQPNTEAFF. The CDR3 DNA sequence: TGTGCCAGCAGCCTTCAACCGAACACTGAAGCTTTCTTT.